These 7 T cell receptor beta chains were all obtained from the same sample, sequenced in a study of cytomegalovirus exposure and HLA in healthy donors. TCRdb keeps only in-frame clones here, not all; method: immunoSEQ multiplex PCR. This sample yields around 300,000 clones, of which around 90% are seen a single time; about 1.2% belongs to the top ten. The sample was PBMCs. The receptor set was obtained from a woman aged 25 to 39 in good health and CMV-seropositive.

V is TRBV11-1 and J is TRBJ2-7, with 8 bases that match TRBD1. With V trimmed by 4 bases and J by 6 bases, 11 bases remained unmatched. CDR1 is SGHAT, CDR2 FQDESV, per germline (reference sequence). The CDR3 runs 15 residues. The CDR3 is CASSSPLRQGREQYF. The CDR3 DNA reads TGTGCCAGCAGCTCTCCCCTCCGACAGGGGCGCGAGCAGTACTTC.

The chain uses TRBV4-1 and TRBJ2-6; D unresolved. The germline CDR1 and CDR2 sequences are MGHRA and YSYEKL. V was shortened by 1 base and J by 10 bases, with 8 bases between the two germline ends. The CDR3 sequence is 13 residues long. DNA for the CDR3: TGCGCCAGCAGCCAAGTCGGTGGGAACGTCCTGACTTTC. Amino acids: CASSQVGGNVLTF.

V usage is TRBV30 and J usage is TRBJ1-5, with 7 bases identical to TRBD1. Germline CDR1 reads GTSNPN; CDR2 reads SVGIG (reference sequence). CDR3 length equals 15 residues. Germline trimming cut 2 bases from V and 7 bases from J; bases unmatched to any gene: 11. The CDR3 here is CAWSPPTGTRQPQHF. The CDR3 DNA is TGTGCCTGGAGTCCGCCGACAGGGACTAGACAGCCCCAGCATTTT.

The chain combines TRBV7-8 with TRBJ2-3; TRBD2 might be the D (5 bases). V lost 1 base and J lost 2, with 16 bases in between. The CDR3 extends over 17 amino acids. Germline-derived CDR1 and CDR2 are SGHVS and FQNEAQ. In nucleotides, the CDR3 is TGTGCCAGCAGCTTAGTATATCGGACTCGAACCACAGATACGCAGTATTTT. It yields the protein CASSLVYRTRTTDTQYF.

The chain employs TRBV5-1 and TRBJ1-4; maybe TRBD1 (5 bases). The V gene lost 4 bases and the J gene lost 4 bases, with 11 bases spanning the gap. This CDR3 spans 14 amino acids. The V gene's germline CDR1 is SGHRS and CDR2 YFSETQ. CDR3 coding DNA: TGCGCCAGCAGCGCAGGGAATAGTAATGAAAAACTGTTTTTT. It specifies CASSAGNSNEKLFF. Supplemented by reference TRBV5-1 and TRBJ1-4, the full variable domain reads KAGVTQTPRYLIKTRGQQVTLSCSPISGHRSVSWYQQTPGQGLQFLFEYFSETQRNKGNFPGRFSGRQFSNSRSEMNVSTLELGDSALYLCASSAGNSNEKLFFGSGTQLSVL.

The gene calls are TRBV23-1 and TRBJ2-4; 9 positions match TRBD1. TRBV23-1 belongs to the ORF category, with a function that is uncertain. The CDR3 runs to 17 residues. J gave up 0 bases and V 2 bases, and 5 bases lay outside the gene matches. This CDR3 is CASSQGDRELAKNIQYF. Here the CDR3 DNA reads TGCGCCAGCAGTCAAGGGGACAGGGAGCTAGCCAAAAACATTCAGTACTTC.

The V gene is TRBV14, the J gene TRBJ2-7; D might be TRBD2 (6 bases). Germline CDR1 and CDR2: SGHDN and FVKESK. The CDR3 length is 15 residues. The V and J ends lost 1 base and 4 bases respectively, with 14 bases between them. For the CDR3, the DNA is TGTGCCAGCAGCCAAGTCCCCAGAGGACTATACGAGCAGTACTTC. It is translated as CASSQVPRGLYEQYF.